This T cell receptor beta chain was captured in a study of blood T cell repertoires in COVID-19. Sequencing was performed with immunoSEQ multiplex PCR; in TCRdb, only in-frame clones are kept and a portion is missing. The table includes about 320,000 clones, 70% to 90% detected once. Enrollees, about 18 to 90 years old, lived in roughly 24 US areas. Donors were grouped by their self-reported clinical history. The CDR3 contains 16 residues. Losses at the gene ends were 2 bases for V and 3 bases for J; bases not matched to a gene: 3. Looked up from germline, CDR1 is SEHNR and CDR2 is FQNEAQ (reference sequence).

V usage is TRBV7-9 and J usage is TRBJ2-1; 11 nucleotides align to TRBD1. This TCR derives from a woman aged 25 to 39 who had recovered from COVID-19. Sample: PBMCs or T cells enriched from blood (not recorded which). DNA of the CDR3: TGTGCCAGCAGCTTAATAGGGACAGGGGGCTACAATGAGCAGTTCTTC. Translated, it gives CASSLIGTGGYNEQFF.